This note documents a single T cell receptor beta chain sequence. The data are from a study of blood T cell repertoires in COVID-19. The wider study: The United States, Italy and Spain provided the acute and convalescent COVID-19 samples. The cDNA or gDNA used as material had been derived from T cells, B-cell-depleted T cells, or PBMCs.

The CDR3 has 17 amino acids. Per germline, CDR1 LGHDT and CDR2 YNNKEL (reference sequence). The V and J ends lost 5 bases and 0 bases, in that order; junction bases with no gene match: 12. Libraries were prepared by immunoSEQ multiplex PCR; TCRdb keeps only in-frame clonotypes and omits some of them. The sample records some 120,000 clones, 82% being singletons. Sequencing was performed on peripheral blood. The receptor's source is a human donor in a cohort sampled during active COVID-19. The V gene is TRBV3-1 (or the pseudogene TRBV3-2), the J gene TRBJ1-2, with 7 bases aligning to TRBD1. The CDR3 loop reads CASSSRGEGTANYGYTF. The CDR3 DNA reads TGTGCCAGCAGCTCGCGCGGGGAAGGGACAGCTAACTATGGCTACACCTTC.